A selection of T cell receptor beta chains follows, all from one sample in a study of low-dose radiotherapy and immunotherapy resistance in tumors. Using its own MiXCR run on the reads, TCRdb lists one record per CDR3 protein. The data hold 50,000 or so distinct CDR3 sequences, with 20% to 25% observed a single time. Sample: PBMCs, taken after low-dose radiotherapy plus immunotherapy. All receptors derive from a male donor with prostate cancer. Both conserved end residues are part of each CDR3. The D gene is left open where the match is weak. Some rows mark clone size as missing; the rest say once, few, many or name a class of expanded clone.

D: TRBD2
size: few
V: TRBV5-5
J: TRBJ2-7
DNA: TGTGCCAGCAGCTTGGTCACTAGCGGGGGCGCCCAGCAGTACTTC
CDR3: CASSLVTSGGAQQYF

D: NA
size: many
V: TRBV6-2/TRBV6-3
J: TRBJ2-1
DNA: TGTGCCAGCTCGAAAAGGGGAAATGAGCAGTTCTTC
CDR3: CASSKRGNEQFF

D: NA
size: many
V: TRBV7-9
J: TRBJ1-1
DNA: TGTGCCAGCAGCCAACGAGGTTTTGGGAACACTGAAGCTTTCTTT
CDR3: CASSQRGFGNTEAFF

D: NA
size: many
V: TRBV15
J: TRBJ2-7
DNA: TGTGCCACCAGCGTTGGGGGGCTGGCGGGAGTCCCGGCTGGGGGGCCACGGGAGCAGTACTTC
CDR3: CATSVGGLAGVPAGGPREQYF

D: TRBD1
size: many
V: TRBV19
J: TRBJ2-1
DNA: TGTGCCATCATAATCGGGACAGTCAATGAGCAGTTCTTC
CDR3: CAIIIGTVNEQFF

D: NA
size: many
V: TRBV7-2
J: TRBJ1-3
DNA: TGTGCCAGCAGTAAAGACAGACACATGGGAAACACCATATATTTT
CDR3: CASSKDRHMGNTIYF

D: NA
size: many
V: TRBV5-1
J: TRBJ2-5
DNA: TGCGCCAGCAGCTTGCGTTCGGACACCCAGTACTTC
CDR3: CASSLRSDTQYF

D: TRBD2
size: NA
V: TRBV10-3
J: TRBJ2-1
DNA: TGTGCCATCAGTGACCAGTGGCGGGGGGCCGGCGATGAGCAGTTCTTC
CDR3: CAISDQWRGAGDEQFF

D: NA
size: many
V: TRBV20-1
J: TRBJ1-1
DNA: TGCAGTGCAAGGACTGGACTAAATACTGAAGCTTTCTTT
CDR3: CSARTGLNTEAFF

D: TRBD1
size: many
V: TRBV11-2
J: TRBJ1-4
DNA: TGTGCCAGCAGTTTACAGGGGACGACAAATGAAAAACTGTTTTTT
CDR3: CASSLQGTTNEKLFF

D: NA
size: many
V: TRBV30
J: TRBJ1-2
DNA: TGTGCCTGGAGTGGAGGGGGGGACATGCTCTATGGCTACACCTTC
CDR3: CAWSGGGDMLYGYTF

D: TRBD1
size: NA
V: TRBV3-1
J: TRBJ2-7
DNA: TGTGCCAGCAGCCCATCCAGGCCAGGGGGCACCGAGCAGTACTTC
CDR3: CASSPSRPGGTEQYF

D: NA
size: many
V: TRBV7-2
J: TRBJ2-7
DNA: TGTGCCAGCAGCTTAGTGGGACAAAACTACGAGCAGTACTTC
CDR3: CASSLVGQNYEQYF

D: NA
size: many
V: TRBV6-6
J: TRBJ1-3
DNA: TGTGCCAGCAGTTACGACGAATTGATCTCTGGAAACACCATATATTTT
CDR3: CASSYDELISGNTIYF

D: TRBD2
size: many
V: TRBV7-8
J: TRBJ2-1
DNA: TGTGCCAGCAGCTTATGGTATAGCGGGGGCTACAATGAGCAGTTCTTC
CDR3: CASSLWYSGGYNEQFF

D: NA
size: many
V: TRBV30
J: TRBJ2-1
DNA: TGTGCCTGGAGCCACCGCTCCGGGGGTGAGCAGTTCTTC
CDR3: CAWSHRSGGEQFF

D: TRBD1
size: NA
V: TRBV23-1
J: TRBJ1-1
DNA: TGCGCCAGCACGACGGACAGGGTAACTGAAGCTTTCTTT
CDR3: CASTTDRVTEAFF

D: NA
size: few
V: TRBV27
J: TRBJ2-7
DNA: TGTGCCAGCAGTTTATTTTGGGACGGAGAGCAGTACTTC
CDR3: CASSLFWDGEQYF

D: TRBD2
size: many
V: TRBV28
J: TRBJ2-5
DNA: TGTGCCAGCAGCTTTATGCTATCAGGGCGGACTAGCGGGAGGCCTCAAGAGACCCAGTACTTC
CDR3: CASSFMLSGRTSGRPQETQYF

D: NA
size: NA
V: TRBV18
J: TRBJ2-5
DNA: TGTGCCAGCTCACCGCTGAGGGAGACCCAGTACTTC
CDR3: CASSPLRETQYF

D: TRBD1
size: many
V: TRBV20-1
J: TRBJ2-1
DNA: TGCAGTGCTAGTGACTACCGGGACAGCAAAACCCCCTTC
CDR3: CSASDYRDSKTPF

D: NA
size: few
V: TRBV14
J: TRBJ1-5
DNA: TGTGCCAGCAGCCAAGGCAGCCATCAGCCCCAGCATTTT
CDR3: CASSQGSHQPQHF

D: NA
size: many
V: TRBV12-3/TRBV12-4
J: TRBJ2-1
DNA: TGTGCCAGCAGTTCCGCATTCGTCAATGAGCAGTTCTTC
CDR3: CASSSAFVNEQFF

D: TRBD1
size: many
V: TRBV6-5
J: TRBJ1-6
DNA: TGTGCCAGCAGTTACTCGATGGGCAGGGGGAGTTTTTCACCCCTCCACTTT
CDR3: CASSYSMGRGSFSPLHF

D: NA
size: many
V: TRBV28
J: TRBJ2-7
DNA: TGTGCCAGCAGTTACAGAGGAGGTGGGAGGCAACGGCCCTACGAGCAGTACTTC
CDR3: CASSYRGGGRQRPYEQYF

D: NA
size: many
V: TRBV19
J: TRBJ2-3
DNA: TGTGCCAGTAGAGGCGGAGGGGGGGTAGAAGATACGCAGTATTTT
CDR3: CASRGGGGVEDTQYF

D: TRBD2
size: many
V: TRBV7-9
J: TRBJ2-5
DNA: TGTGCCAGCAGCTTAGCAGGGACTAGCGGGGGGGCCGGAGAGACCCAGTACTTC
CDR3: CASSLAGTSGGAGETQYF

D: TRBD1
size: NA
V: TRBV5-1
J: TRBJ1-1
DNA: TGCGCCAGCAGCAGATCCGGGACAGGGGGCACTGAAGCTTTCTTT
CDR3: CASSRSGTGGTEAFF

D: NA
size: many
V: TRBV9
J: TRBJ1-6
DNA: TGTGCCAGCAGCGTAGATGCTAATTCACCCCTCCACTTT
CDR3: CASSVDANSPLHF

D: TRBD1
size: many
V: TRBV20-1
J: TRBJ1-1
DNA: TGCAGTGCTCCAGACAGGGCCATCATGAACACTGAAGCTTTCTTT
CDR3: CSAPDRAIMNTEAFF

D: TRBD2
size: many
V: TRBV11-2
J: TRBJ2-5
DNA: TGTGCCAGCAGCTTACGGACTAGCGGGGGGGCCATGGAGACCCAGTACTTC
CDR3: CASSLRTSGGAMETQYF

D: TRBD1
size: many
V: TRBV7-3
J: TRBJ1-3
DNA: TGTGCCAGCAGCTTAACGCCACGGACAGGGGAGGGAAACACCATGTATTTT
CDR3: CASSLTPRTGEGNTMYF

D: NA
size: many
V: TRBV7-9
J: TRBJ1-2
DNA: TGTGCCAGCAGCTTAGTGCCCCCGGACAGTTCGGGCGACACCTTC
CDR3: CASSLVPPDSSGDTF

D: TRBD1
size: many
V: TRBV24-1
J: TRBJ2-1
DNA: TGTGCCACCAGTGACACCGACAGGGGGACCAGGTTGAAGCAGTTCTTC
CDR3: CATSDTDRGTRLKQFF

D: NA
size: many
V: TRBV20-1
J: TRBJ2-2
DNA: TGCAGTGCTAGACAGGGCGGGACCGGGGAGCTGTTTTTT
CDR3: CSARQGGTGELFF

D: TRBD1
size: many
V: TRBV29-1
J: TRBJ2-5
DNA: TGCAGCGTCCTACAGGGGGCTTTACCGGGTGAAGAGACCCAGTACTTC
CDR3: CSVLQGALPGEETQYF

D: TRBD1
size: many
V: TRBV5-1
J: TRBJ2-3
DNA: TGCGCCAGCAGTCGGGACAGTGCGTCCGATACGCAGTATTTT
CDR3: CASSRDSASDTQYF

D: TRBD2
size: many
V: TRBV3-1
J: TRBJ2-1
DNA: TGTGCCAGCAGCCAAGATGAGAGCGGGAGTTACAATGAGCAGTTCTTC
CDR3: CASSQDESGSYNEQFF

D: NA
size: many
V: TRBV6-1
J: TRBJ1-1
DNA: TGTGCCAGCAGGGAACAGAACTTCAACACTGAAGCTTTCTTT
CDR3: CASREQNFNTEAFF

D: TRBD1
size: NA
V: TRBV12-3/TRBV12-4
J: TRBJ2-6
DNA: TGTGCCAGCCGGACAGGGAACTCAGGGGCCAACGTCCTGACTTTC
CDR3: CASRTGNSGANVLTF

D: TRBD2
size: many
V: TRBV4-1
J: TRBJ2-3
DNA: TGTGCCAGCAGCCAAGTGCTAGCGGGGAGCACAGATACGCAGTATTTT
CDR3: CASSQVLAGSTDTQYF

D: TRBD1
size: NA
V: TRBV6-5
J: TRBJ1-3
DNA: TGTGCCAGCAGCGCGACAGGGCGAGGAAACACCATATATTTT
CDR3: CASSATGRGNTIYF

D: NA
size: few
V: TRBV18
J: TRBJ2-2
DNA: TGTGCCAGCTCATCGGACCAGGGATCCGGGGAGCTGTTTTTT
CDR3: CASSSDQGSGELFF

D: TRBD1
size: many
V: TRBV19
J: TRBJ1-1
DNA: TGTGCCAGTAGTGGCCCGGGACAGGGGGAACTGAGAGCTTTCTTT
CDR3: CASSGPGQGELRAFF

D: TRBD1
size: many
V: TRBV18
J: TRBJ2-1
DNA: TGTGCCAGCTCAAGAAAGACAGGGTCTGGGTACAATGAGCAGTTCTTC
CDR3: CASSRKTGSGYNEQFF